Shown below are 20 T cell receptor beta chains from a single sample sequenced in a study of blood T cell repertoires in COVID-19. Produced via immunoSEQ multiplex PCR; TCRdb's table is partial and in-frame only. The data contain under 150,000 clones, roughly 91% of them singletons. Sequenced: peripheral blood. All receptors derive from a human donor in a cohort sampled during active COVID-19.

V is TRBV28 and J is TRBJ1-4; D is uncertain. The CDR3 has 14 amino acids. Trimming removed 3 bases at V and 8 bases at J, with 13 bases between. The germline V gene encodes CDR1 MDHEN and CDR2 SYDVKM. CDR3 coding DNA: TGTGCCAGCAGTTTGGGCTCCCCCTCCGAAAAACTGTTTTTT. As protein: CASSLGSPSEKLFF. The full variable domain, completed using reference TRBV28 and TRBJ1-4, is DVKVTQSSRYLVKRTGEKVFLECVQDMDHENMFWYRQDPGLGLRLIYFSYDVKMKEKGDIPEGYSVSREKKERFSLILESASTNQTSMYLCASSLGSPSEKLFFGSGTQLSVL.

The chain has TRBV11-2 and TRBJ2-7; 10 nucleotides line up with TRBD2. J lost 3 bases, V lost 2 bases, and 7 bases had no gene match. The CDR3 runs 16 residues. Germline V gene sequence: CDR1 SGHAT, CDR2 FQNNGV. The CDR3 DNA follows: TGTGCCAGCAGCTTACTCAGCGGGGGGGGCGGCTACGAGCAGTACTTC. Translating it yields CASSLLSGGGGYEQYF. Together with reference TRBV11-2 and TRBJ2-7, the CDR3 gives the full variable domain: EAGVAQSPRYKIIEKRQSVAFWCNPISGHATLYWYQQILGQGPKLLIQFQNNGVVDDSQLPKDRFSAERLKGVDSTLKIQPAKLEDSAVYLCASSLLSGGGGYEQYFGPGTRLTVT.

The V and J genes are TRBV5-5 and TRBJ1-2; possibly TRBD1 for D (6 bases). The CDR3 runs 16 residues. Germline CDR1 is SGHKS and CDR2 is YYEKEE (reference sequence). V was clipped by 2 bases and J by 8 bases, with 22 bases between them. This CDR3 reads CASSFRPDTGSEGYTF. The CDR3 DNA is TGTGCCAGCAGCTTCCGGCCTGACACAGGGTCAGAGGGCTACACCTTC.

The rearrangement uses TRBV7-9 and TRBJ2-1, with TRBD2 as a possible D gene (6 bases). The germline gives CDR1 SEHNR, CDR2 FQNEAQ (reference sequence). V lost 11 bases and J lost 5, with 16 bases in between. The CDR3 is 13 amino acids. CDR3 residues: CAVRLAVDNEQFF. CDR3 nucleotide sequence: TGTGCCGTAAGATTAGCGGTAGACAATGAGCAGTTCTTC.

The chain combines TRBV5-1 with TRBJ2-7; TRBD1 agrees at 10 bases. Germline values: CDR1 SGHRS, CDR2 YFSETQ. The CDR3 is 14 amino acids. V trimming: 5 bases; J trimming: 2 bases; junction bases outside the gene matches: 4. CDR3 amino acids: CASRPGTGAYEQYF. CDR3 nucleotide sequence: TGCGCCAGCAGACCCGGGACAGGGGCCTACGAGCAGTACTTC.

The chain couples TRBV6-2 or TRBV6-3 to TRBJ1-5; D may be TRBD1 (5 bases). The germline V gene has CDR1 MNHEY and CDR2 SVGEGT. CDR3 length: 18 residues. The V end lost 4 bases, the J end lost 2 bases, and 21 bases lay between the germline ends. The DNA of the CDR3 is TGTGCCAGCAGTTTCTCCCCCATGACCCCGGGGGGCAATCAGCCCCAGCATTTT. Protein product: CASSFSPMTPGGNQPQHF.

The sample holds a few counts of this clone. CDR3 protein: CASSYSSGRNTEAFF. For the CDR3, the DNA is TGTGCCAGCAGTTACTCCAGCGGTCGGAACACTGAAGCTTTCTTT. V gene TRBV6-6 combines with J gene TRBJ1-1; no reliable D call. The V end lost 0 bases, the J end lost 1 base, and 9 bases lay between the germline ends. CDR3 length: 15 residues. Germline assignment: CDR1 MNHNY and CDR2 SVGAGI (reference sequence).

CDR3 loop: CASSPGQGGFYGYTF. CDR3 DNA sequence: TGTGCCAGCAGCCCGGGACAGGGAGGGTTTTATGGCTACACCTTC. The rearrangement joins TRBV5-4 to TRBJ1-2, with TRBD1 matching 9 bases. CDR1 and CDR2 (germline): SGHNT, YYREEE (reference sequence). CDR3 length equals 15 residues. With 4 bases clipped from V and 5 bases from J, the junction kept 9 bases outside the gene matches.

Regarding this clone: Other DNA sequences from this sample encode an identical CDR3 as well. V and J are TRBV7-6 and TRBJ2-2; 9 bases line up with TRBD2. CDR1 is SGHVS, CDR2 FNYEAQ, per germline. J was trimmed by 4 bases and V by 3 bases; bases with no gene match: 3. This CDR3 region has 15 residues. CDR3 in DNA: TGTGCCAGCAGCTTGGAGCGGGGGGTCACCGGGGAGCTGTTTTTT. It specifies CASSLERGVTGELFF.

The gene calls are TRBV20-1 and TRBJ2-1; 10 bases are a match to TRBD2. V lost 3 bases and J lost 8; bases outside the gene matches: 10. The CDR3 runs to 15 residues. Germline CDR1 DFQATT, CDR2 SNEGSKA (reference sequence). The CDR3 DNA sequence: TGCAGTGCTAGTAGCGGACTAGCGGCTCTGGATGAGCAGTTCTTC. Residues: CSASSGLAALDEQFF.

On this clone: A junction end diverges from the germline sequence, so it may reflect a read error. CDR3 sequence reads: CASTLGFERLAGGTADEQYF. CDR3 DNA: TGCGCCAGCACCTTGGGGTTCGAGAGACTAGCGGGGGGCACCGCCGACGAGCAGTACTTC. The chain uses TRBV5-1 and TRBJ2-7, with 13 bases matching TRBD2. Germline V gene data show CDR1 as SGHRS and CDR2 as YFSETQ. This CDR3 comprises 20 residues. The full variable domain, with the rest looked up from reference TRBV5-1 and TRBJ2-7, is KAGVTQTPRYLIKTRGQQVTLSCSPISGHRSVSWYQQTPGQGLQFLFEYFSETQRNKGNFPGRFSGRQFSNSRSEMNVSTLELGDSALYLCASTLGFERLAGGTADEQYFGPGTRLTVT.

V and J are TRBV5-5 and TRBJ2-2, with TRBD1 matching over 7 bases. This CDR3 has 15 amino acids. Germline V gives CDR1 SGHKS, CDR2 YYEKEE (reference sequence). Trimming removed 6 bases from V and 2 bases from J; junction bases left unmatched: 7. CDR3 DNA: TGTGCCAGCACCAGGGGGATCGTTAACACCGGGGAGCTGTTTTTT. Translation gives CASTRGIVNTGELFF.

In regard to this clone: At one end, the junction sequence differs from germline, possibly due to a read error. The CDR3 reads CASSLSGTSVKNEQFF. In DNA, the CDR3 is TGTGCTAGCAGCTTATCCGGGACTAGCGTGAAAAATGAGCAGTTCTTC. The rearrangement joins TRBV7-7 to TRBJ2-1, with 10 positions matching TRBD2. The V gene's germline CDR1 is SSHAT and CDR2 FNYEAQ (reference sequence). The CDR3 extends over 16 amino acids.

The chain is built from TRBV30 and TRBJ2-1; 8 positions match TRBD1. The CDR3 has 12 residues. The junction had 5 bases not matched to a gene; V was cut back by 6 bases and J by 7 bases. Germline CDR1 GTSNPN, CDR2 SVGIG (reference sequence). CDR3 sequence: CACGQGWNEQFF. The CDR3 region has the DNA TGTGCCTGTGGACAGGGTTGGAATGAGCAGTTCTTC.

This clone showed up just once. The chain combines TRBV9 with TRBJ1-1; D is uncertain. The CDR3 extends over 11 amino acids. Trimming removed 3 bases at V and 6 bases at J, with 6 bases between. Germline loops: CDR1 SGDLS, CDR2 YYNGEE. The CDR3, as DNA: TGTGCCAGCAGCGGTTCGGCTGAAGCTTTCTTT. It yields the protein CASSGSAEAFF.

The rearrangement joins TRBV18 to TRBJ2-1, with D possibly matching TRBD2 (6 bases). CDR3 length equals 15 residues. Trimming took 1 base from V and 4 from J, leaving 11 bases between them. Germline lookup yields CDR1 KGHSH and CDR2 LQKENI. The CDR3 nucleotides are TGTGCCAGCTCACCACGGGTAGCGGCATACAATGAGCAGTTCTTC. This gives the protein CASSPRVAAYNEQFF.

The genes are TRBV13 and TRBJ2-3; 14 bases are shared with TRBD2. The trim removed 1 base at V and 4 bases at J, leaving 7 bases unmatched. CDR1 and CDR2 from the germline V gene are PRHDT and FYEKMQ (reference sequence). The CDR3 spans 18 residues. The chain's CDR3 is CASSLALPTSGGADTQYF. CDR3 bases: TGTGCCAGCAGCTTAGCCCTCCCGACTAGCGGGGGGGCAGATACGCAGTATTTT. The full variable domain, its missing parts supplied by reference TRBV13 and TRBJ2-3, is AAGVIQSPRHLIKEKRETATLKCYPIPRHDTVYWYQQGPGQDPQFLISFYEKMQSDKGSIPDRFSAQQFSDYHSELNMSSLELGDSALYFCASSLALPTSGGADTQYFGPGTRLTVL.

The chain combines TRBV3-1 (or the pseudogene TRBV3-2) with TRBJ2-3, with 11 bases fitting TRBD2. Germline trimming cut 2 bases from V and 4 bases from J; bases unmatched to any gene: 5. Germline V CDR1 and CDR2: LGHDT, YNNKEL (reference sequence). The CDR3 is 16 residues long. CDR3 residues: CASSQSSGGASDTQYF. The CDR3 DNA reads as TGTGCCAGCAGCCAAAGTAGCGGGGGGGCGTCAGATACGCAGTATTTT.

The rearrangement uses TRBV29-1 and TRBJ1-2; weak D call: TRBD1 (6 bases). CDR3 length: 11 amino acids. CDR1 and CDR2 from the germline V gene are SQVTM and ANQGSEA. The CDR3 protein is CSHGGYYGYTF. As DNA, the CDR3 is TGCAGTCATGGGGGCTACTATGGCTACACCTTC.

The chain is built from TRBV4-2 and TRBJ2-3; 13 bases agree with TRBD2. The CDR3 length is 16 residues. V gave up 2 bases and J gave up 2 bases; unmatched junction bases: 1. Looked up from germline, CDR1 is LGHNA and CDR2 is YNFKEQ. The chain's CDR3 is CASSQTSGGATDTQYF. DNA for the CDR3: TGTGCCAGCAGCCAAACTAGCGGGGGGGCCACAGATACGCAGTATTTT.